Sequencing of this T cell receptor beta chain was carried out in a study of blood T cell repertoires in COVID-19. In the authors' methods: Amplifying reference gene primers gave estimates of nucleated cell counts. The data were produced by immunoSEQ multiplex PCR, yet TCRdb's version contains in-frame clones alone and is incomplete. That table gives V, J and clone size, and the DNA gave D and trimming. The sample records fewer than 300,000 clones, about 68% being singletons. This CDR3 region has 14 residues. Germline CDR1 SGHRS, CDR2 YFSETQ. V shed 6 bases, J shed 2 bases, and the junction held 6 bases outside the gene matches.

The source of this sequence is a woman of 80 years or more with acute or convalescent COVID-19. Source material: peripheral blood. This chain uses TRBV5-1 with TRBJ2-7; TRBD2 agrees at 9 bases. The CDR3 loop reads CASTHSGGTYEQYF. The CDR3 coding sequence is TGCGCCAGCACTCATAGCGGGGGCACCTACGAGCAGTACTTC.